The following is a T cell receptor (beta chain) sequence with its context. The assay was immunoSEQ multiplex PCR, and TCRdb's table has in-frame clones only and misses some. The sample records approximately 430,000 clones, 75% to 90% being singletons. This record comes from a study of blood T cell repertoires in COVID-19. Study as a whole: Sources were T cells, B-cell-depleted T cells, or PBMCs; the material itself was cDNA or gDNA.

Germline values: CDR1 SGHAT, CDR2 FQNNGV. The CDR3 spans 15 residues. Trimming shortened V by 2 bases and J by 3 bases, and 12 bases separated the two germline ends. The specimen sequenced was peripheral blood. The clonotype originates from a woman aged 25 to 39 with active or convalescent COVID-19. This rearrangement joins TRBV11-2 to TRBJ2-3; tentatively, D is TRBD2 (6 bases). This chain's CDR3 is CASSLLPGVTDTQYF. CDR3 nucleotide sequence: TGTGCCAGCAGCTTATTGCCGGGAGTGACAGATACGCAGTATTTT.